Below are 18 T cell receptor beta chains sequenced from a single sample in a study of tumour-infiltrating T cells in Burkitt lymphoma (dated by TCRdb to the early 2020s). Library prep was done by the immunoSEQ multiplex PCR assay. TCRdb's version of the immuneACCESS table is confined to in-frame rearrangements and falls short of the full clone set. An unresolved V gene accounts for under half of the shortfall where checked; the remainder is of unknown origin. The sample has around 14,000 clones on record, roughly 74% of them singletons. 7.2% of the sample is held by the ten biggest clonotypes. The sample taken for sequencing was tumor tissue. The receptors stem from a human donor with diffuse large B-cell lymphoma.

CDR3 DNA sequence: TGTGCCAGCAGTGAAGCAGCCAGGAGGACTGATTTGGGCTACACCTTC. It codes for CASSEAARRTDLGYTF. This sequence joins TRBV2 and TRBJ1-2, with D uncertain. The CDR3 length is 16 residues. Germline lookup yields CDR1 SNHLY and CDR2 FYNNEI. With 0 bases removed from V and 8 bases from J, the gap between germline ends came to 19 bases.

CDR3: CASSNRLSYEQYF. CDR3 coding DNA: TGTGCCAGTAGTAACAGACTAAGCTACGAGCAGTACTTC. The chain uses TRBV19 and TRBJ2-7, with TRBD2 as a possible D gene (5 bases). This CDR3 comprises 13 residues. V lost 4 bases to trimming and J lost 3 bases, with 10 bases between them. CDR1 LNHDA and CDR2 SQIVND come from the germline V gene (reference sequence). The variable domain in full, completed from reference TRBV19 and TRBJ2-7, reads DGGITQSPKYLFRKEGQNVTLSCEQNLNHDAMYWYRQDPGQGLRLIYYSQIVNDFQKGDIAEGYSVSREKKESFPLTVTSAQKNPTAFYLCASSNRLSYEQYFGPGTRLTVT.

This clone was observed a handful of times. The rearrangement uses TRBV7-2 and TRBJ1-1, with D unclear. V lost 5 bases and J lost 7, with 14 bases in between. Germline assignment: CDR1 SGHTA and CDR2 FQGNSA. CDR3 length: 13 amino acids. The CDR3, as DNA: TGTGCCAGCAGCCTTAGCCTCGCGTTTGAAGCTTTCTTT. Translation: CASSLSLAFEAFF.

The chain recombines TRBV7-9 with TRBJ1-1; D not certain. Trimming took 5 bases from V and 5 from J, leaving 12 bases between them. Germline CDR1 and CDR2: SEHNR and FQNEAQ (reference sequence). CDR3 length equals 13 residues. For the CDR3, the DNA is TGTGCCAGCAGCCCCATACCGGGGACTGAAGCTTTCTTT. Amino acid sequence: CASSPIPGTEAFF.

The chain carries TRBV29-1 and TRBJ1-1, with D hard to call. V was cut by 3 bases and J by 1 base, with 12 bases left in between. The germline V gene has CDR1 SQVTM and CDR2 ANQGSEA. CDR3 length equals 14 residues. DNA of the CDR3: TGCAGCGTTGAGGAGGCGGCTAGGAACACTGAAGCTTTCTTT. Amino acid sequence: CSVEEAARNTEAFF.

This chain joins TRBV30 and TRBJ2-7; maybe TRBD1 (5 bases). Trimming left V 4 bases short and J 3 bases short, with 10 bases between. The CDR3 has 12 residues. Germline CDR1 is GTSNPN and CDR2 is SVGIG (reference sequence). In DNA form, the CDR3 reads TGTGCCTGGACTGCTAGGGGCTACGAGCAGTACTTC. Translated, it gives CAWTARGYEQYF.

The chain employs TRBV19 and TRBJ1-5; D not certain. V shed 6 bases and J shed 0 bases, with 6 bases lying between them. Germline CDR1 and CDR2: LNHDA and SQIVND (reference sequence). This CDR3 region has 13 residues. The CDR3 region is CASRDLSNQPQHF. CDR3 nucleotide sequence: TGTGCCAGTAGAGACCTTAGCAATCAGCCCCAGCATTTT.

This clone was picked up a small number of times. The CDR3 is CASSKGTGAISGSPLHF. The CDR3 DNA reads as TGCGCCAGCAGCAAGGGGACAGGGGCCATTTCGGGTTCACCCCTCCACTTT. The chain uses TRBV5-1 and TRBJ1-6, with 10 bases fitting TRBD1. This CDR3 has 17 residues. Germline V gene data show CDR1 as SGHRS and CDR2 as YFSETQ. Losses at the gene ends were 4 bases for V and 9 bases for J; bases not matched to a gene: 13.

J is TRBJ2-1 and V is TRBV5-1; 13 bases map to TRBD2. The CDR3 length is 17 residues. Unmatched junction bases numbered 8, after V lost 4 bases and J lost 4 bases. Per the germline V gene, CDR1 is SGHRS and CDR2 is YFSETQ. CDR3 coding DNA: TGCGCCAGCAGCGTGGGACTAGCGGGATCGATTTACAATGAGCAGTTCTTC. The encoded protein is CASSVGLAGSIYNEQFF.

The J gene is TRBJ1-2, the V gene TRBV9; no clear D gene. CDR1 and CDR2 from the germline V gene are SGDLS and YYNGEE. The CDR3 has 17 amino acids. V dropped 2 bases and J dropped 3 bases, with 20 bases sitting between them. Here the CDR3 DNA reads TGTGCCAGCAGCGTGAATCATGCGACGCGAGGAGACTATGGCTACACCTTC. This codes for CASSVNHATRGDYGYTF. The complete variable domain, with remaining parts taken from reference TRBV9 and TRBJ1-2, reads DSGVTQTPKHLITATGQRVTLRCSPRSGDLSVYWYQQSLDQGLQFLIQYYNGEERAKGNILERFSAQQFPDLHSELNLSSLELGDSALYFCASSVNHATRGDYGYTFGSGTRLTVV.

This chain joins TRBV5-1 and TRBJ1-1; tentative D call: TRBD1 (6 bases). V was cut by 0 bases and J by 12 bases, with 15 bases left in between. This CDR3 spans 13 amino acids. Germline V CDR1 and CDR2: SGHRS, YFSETQ. Written as DNA, the CDR3 is TGCGCCAGCAGCTTGGCCGTGAACAGGGAGACTTTCTTT. As protein: CASSLAVNRETFF.

The V and J genes are TRBV19 and TRBJ1-3, with TRBD1 as a possible D gene (6 bases). V was pared by 5 bases and J by 3 bases, with 17 bases between. This CDR3 comprises 16 residues. CDR1 and CDR2 (germline): LNHDA, SQIVND (reference sequence). The CDR3 reads CASSPESYRVGNTIYF. The CDR3 coding sequence is TGTGCCAGTAGTCCCGAAAGTTACAGGGTTGGAAACACCATATATTTT.

V and J are TRBV7-2 and TRBJ2-7, with 7 bases fitting TRBD2. This CDR3 has 13 amino acids. In germline, CDR1 is SGHTA, CDR2 FQGNSA. V was pared by 5 bases and J by 2 bases, with 3 bases of the junction left unmatched. The CDR3 nucleotides are TGTGCCAGCAGCGGTCTAGCGGCCTACGAGCAGTACTTC. As protein: CASSGLAAYEQYF.

The chain recombines TRBV6-1 with TRBJ1-2; D is uncertain. This CDR3 has 15 amino acids. Trimming shortened V by 0 bases and J by 2 bases, and 10 bases separated the two germline ends. The germline gives CDR1 MNHNS, CDR2 SASEGT. The CDR3 region has the DNA TGTGCCAGCAGTGAAGCGCGGACGAACAACTATGGCTACACCTTC. Translated: CASSEARTNNYGYTF.

The genes are TRBV7-9 and TRBJ2-3; D gene unclear. Looked up from germline, CDR1 is SEHNR and CDR2 is FQNEAQ (reference sequence). This CDR3 spans 12 amino acids. V shed 1 base and J shed 2 bases, with 1 base lying between them. CDR3 in amino acids: CASSLDTDTQYF. The CDR3 nucleotides read TGTGCCAGCAGCTTAGACACAGATACGCAGTATTTT.

The chain employs TRBV27 and TRBJ2-1, with D tentatively TRBD2 (6 bases). Germline loops: CDR1 MNHEY, CDR2 SMNVEV (reference sequence). This CDR3 has 16 amino acids. The ends were cut back, 7 bases at V and 9 bases at J, with 25 bases in the middle. CDR3 sequence reads: CASTDKDYTGRSEQFF. The CDR3 DNA sequence: TGTGCCAGCACCGACAAGGACTATACGGGCCGGAGTGAGCAGTTCTTC.

As DNA, the CDR3 is TGCGCCAGCAGCTTGACGACGGTTCCCTCTGGAAACACCATATATTTT. This gives the protein CASSLTTVPSGNTIYF. The chain carries TRBV5-1 and TRBJ1-3; no clear D. Trimming took 1 base from V and 0 from J, leaving 11 bases between them. The germline V gene has CDR1 SGHRS and CDR2 YFSETQ. The CDR3 consists of 16 residues.

The J gene is TRBJ1-1, the V gene TRBV21-1; TRBD1 was called by the table and not checked on the DNA. TRBV21-1 is a known pseudogene. This CDR3 has 18 residues. The CDR3 is CASSKETARTDTNTEAFF. The CDR3 nucleotides are TGTGCCAGCAGCAAAGAGACGGCGCGGACAGATACCAACACTGAAGCTTTCTTT.